A single sample is the source of the 16 T cell receptor beta chains below, sequenced in a study of T cells in Graves' hyperthyroidism and ophthalmopathy. Template material for amplifying TCR beta CDR3 regions consisted of RNA transcripts. The TCR CDR3 first-round RT-PCR relied on the HTBI primer set. TCRdb processed the multiplex PCR reads anew with MiXCR; each CDR3 protein has one entry. Here the sample spans roughly 700,000 distinct CDR3 sequences, around 15% being singletons. Sequenced: blood. The receptor set was obtained from a young woman with Graves' hyperthyroidism.

This clonotype was counted ten times or more. The chain is built from TRBV10-3 and TRBJ2-7; D unresolved. The V gene lost 10 bases and the J gene lost 2 bases, with 15 bases spanning the gap. Germline CDR1 and CDR2: ENHRY and SYGVKD. CDR3 length equals 13 residues. CDR3 amino acids: CATRSGQTYEQYF. The CDR3 region has the DNA TGTGCCACCCGAAGTGGGCAGACCTACGAGCAGTACTTC.

This clonotype was seen a few times. A junction end diverges from the germline sequence, so it may reflect a read error. This chain uses TRBV10-3 with TRBJ1-1, with 11 bases that match TRBD1. Germline CDR1 reads ENHRY; CDR2 reads SYGVKD. This CDR3 has 15 residues. The CDR3 DNA reads TGTGCCATCAGCTGGACAGGGGGCAAGAACACTGAAGCTTCCTTT. Protein sequence: CAISWTGGKNTEASF.

The gene calls are TRBV2 and TRBJ2-1; 7 bases fit TRBD1. The CDR3 runs to 16 residues. V lost 3 bases to trimming and J lost 3 bases; unmatched junction nucleotides: 8. Germline V gene lookup returns CDR1 SNHLY and CDR2 FYNNEI. CDR3 nucleotides: TGTGCCAGCAGTGAGGGGGACAGTCCCCTCTACAATGAGCAGTTCTTC. It specifies CASSEGDSPLYNEQFF.

This clonotype has more than one count but fewer than ten. The chain has TRBV7-2 and TRBJ2-7; 13 bases line up with TRBD2. The trim removed 0 bases at V and 2 bases at J, leaving 7 bases unmatched. This CDR3 region has 18 residues. CDR1 and CDR2 from the germline V gene are SGHTA and FQGNSA. The CDR3 sequence is CASSLAGPGLAGTYEQYF. The CDR3 coding sequence is TGTGCCAGCAGCTTAGCCGGGCCGGGACTAGCGGGAACCTACGAGCAGTACTTC.

This clonotype occurred a few times. The genes are TRBV9 and TRBJ2-1, with TRBD1 identical over 8 bases. The CDR3 is 15 amino acids. Germline lookup yields CDR1 SGDLS and CDR2 YYNGEE. J gave up 2 bases and V 3 bases, and 4 bases lay outside the gene matches. CDR3: CASSGRQGTYNEQFF. The CDR3 DNA reads as TGTGCCAGCAGCGGGAGACAGGGGACCTACAATGAGCAGTTCTTC. The whole variable domain, remainder taken from reference TRBV9 and TRBJ2-1, is DSGVTQTPKHLITATGQRVTLRCSPRSGDLSVYWYQQSLDQGLQFLIQYYNGEERAKGNILERFSAQQFPDLHSELNLSSLELGDSALYFCASSGRQGTYNEQFFGPGTRLTVL.

This clonotype was seen ten or more times. The chain links TRBV7-9 to TRBJ2-7, with D maybe TRBD1 (5 bases). Germline V gives CDR1 SEHNR, CDR2 FQNEAQ (reference sequence). V was shortened by 0 bases and J by 2 bases, with 8 bases between the two germline ends. The CDR3 spans 14 residues. The CDR3 DNA reads as TGTGCCAGCAGCTTAGCGGACACCCCCTACGAGCAGTACTTC. It codes for CASSLADTPYEQYF.

The chain uses TRBV19 and TRBJ1-2; TRBD1 aligns across 10 bases. This CDR3 comprises 17 residues. Germline V gene lookup returns CDR1 LNHDA and CDR2 SQIVND (reference sequence). After removal of 3 bases from V and 7 bases from J, the junction contained 14 bases not matched to a gene. CDR3 bases: TGTGCCAGTAGTATCGGAATACCGGGACAGGGGATCTCTGGCTACACCTTC. It codes for CASSIGIPGQGISGYTF.

This clonotype has a handful of counts. This chain links TRBV25-1 with TRBJ1-5; no reliable D call. V dropped 4 bases and J dropped 6 bases, with 13 bases sitting between them. The length of the CDR3 is 14 residues. Germline assignment: CDR1 MGHDK and CDR2 SYGVNS. This chain's CDR3 is CASSATYEGQPQHF. The CDR3 DNA reads TGTGCCAGCAGTGCAACATACGAGGGTCAGCCCCAGCATTTT. Together with reference TRBV25-1 and TRBJ1-5, the CDR3 gives the full variable domain: EADIYQTPRYLVIGTGKKITLECSQTMGHDKMYWYQQDPGMELHLIHYSYGVNSTEKGDLSSESTVSRIRTEHFPLTLESARPSHTSQYLCASSATYEGQPQHFGDGTRLSIL.

The CDR3 bases are TGTGCCAGCGGAACGGACGGACCCCTCAATCAGCCCCAGCATTTT. Translation gives CASGTDGPLNQPQHF. The chain carries TRBV6-1 and TRBJ1-5, with D hard to call. This CDR3 is built from 15 residues. Germline loops: CDR1 MNHNS, CDR2 SASEGT. Trimming removed 8 bases at V and 3 bases at J, with 17 bases between.

The rearrangement joins TRBV9 to TRBJ2-7, with 9 positions matching TRBD1. The trim removed 4 bases at V and 6 bases at J, leaving 5 bases unmatched. CDR1 and CDR2 (germline): SGDLS, YYNGEE. CDR3 length: 13 amino acids. DNA for the CDR3: TGTGCCAGCAGCATGGGGACAGGGACCGAGCAGTACTTC. It codes for CASSMGTGTEQYF.

The chain uses TRBV5-1 and TRBJ2-1, with TRBD1 matching over 11 bases. CDR1 and CDR2 (germline): SGHRS, YFSETQ. This CDR3 is built from 18 residues. V lost 4 bases, J lost 8 bases, and 17 bases stayed unmatched. The CDR3 DNA follows: TGCGCCAGCAGCCCCCAAGGATACCGGGACAGGGGGAAGCATGAGCAGTTCTTC. Translating it yields CASSPQGYRDRGKHEQFF.

This clonotype was seen at least ten times. The V and J genes are TRBV13 and TRBJ2-7; 10 positions match TRBD1. CDR1 and CDR2 (germline): PRHDT, FYEKMQ (reference sequence). V shed 4 bases, J shed 7 bases, and the junction held 4 bases outside the gene matches. The CDR3 is 13 residues long. CDR3: CASSSDRGQEQYF. The CDR3 DNA reads TGTGCCAGCAGCTCCGACAGGGGGCAGGAGCAGTACTTC. Supplemented by reference TRBV13 and TRBJ2-7, the full variable domain reads AAGVIQSPRHLIKEKRETATLKCYPIPRHDTVYWYQQGPGQDPQFLISFYEKMQSDKGSIPDRFSAQQFSDYHSELNMSSLELGDSALYFCASSSDRGQEQYFGPGTRLTVT.

In this sample, this clonotype turned up many times. The chain couples TRBV16 to TRBJ1-1; D may be TRBD1 (5 bases). From germline, CDR1 is KGHSY and CDR2 FQNENV. This CDR3 spans 15 amino acids. Trimming stripped 1 base from V and 3 bases from J, with 12 bases between. Written as DNA, the CDR3 is TGTGCCAGCAGCCAATTTGGCGCAGGGTACACTGAAGCTTTCTTT. This encodes CASSQFGAGYTEAFF.

This clonotype came up many times. V and J are TRBV7-8 and TRBJ2-2, with 8 bases that match TRBD2. The V segment lost 3 bases and the J segment 7 bases; nucleotides outside the gene matches: 7. Germline CDR1 reads SGHVS; CDR2 reads FQNEAQ. The CDR3 runs 15 residues. CDR3 residues: CASSFEREIRGELFF. CDR3 DNA: TGTGCCAGCAGCTTTGAGCGGGAGATACGCGGGGAGCTGTTTTTT.

This clonotype came up a few times. V usage is TRBV6-5 and J usage is TRBJ2-1, with no clear D. In germline, CDR1 is MNHEY, CDR2 SVGAGI. CDR3 length: 14 residues. Trimming pared 0 bases from V and 5 bases from J, leaving 8 bases between. Written as DNA, the CDR3 is TGTGCCAGCAGTTACTCGTCAATTAACAATGAGCAGTTCTTC. This translates into CASSYSSINNEQFF.

This clonotype was detected many times. The chain couples TRBV20-1 to TRBJ2-3; TRBD1 agrees at 11 bases. The V gene's germline CDR1 is DFQATT and CDR2 SNEGSKA (reference sequence). V shed 7 bases and J 2 bases; nucleotides not matched to a gene: 8. There are 15 residues in the CDR3. For the CDR3, the DNA is TGCAGTGGCCGGGACAGGGGGACCCCCACAGATACGCAGTATTTT. It is translated as CSGRDRGTPTDTQYF.